Below are 9 T cell receptor beta chains sequenced from a single sample in a study of breast tumors, draining lymph nodes, adjacent tissues. Via MiXCR, TCRdb re-called the multiplex PCR reads, giving one row per CDR3 protein. The sample has 130,000 or so distinct CDR3 sequences; about 22% are singletons. Breast cancer patients provided tissue from their axillary draining lymph nodes. Sequenced: axillary lymph node tissue. These receptors were obtained from a female donor with breast cancer. Some clones in this sample may be carry-over from other donors' samples.

There are many counts of this clonotype. This rearrangement joins TRBV7-2 to TRBJ2-5, with D possibly being TRBD2 (6 bases). Germline V gene sequence: CDR1 SGHTA, CDR2 FQGNSA. With 1 base removed from V and 13 bases from J, the gap between germline ends came to 10 bases. The CDR3 length is 11 residues. CDR3 DNA: TGTGCCAGCAGCTTAGGCGGGATTTCGTACTTC. This codes for CASSLGGISYF.

This clonotype appeared many times. The gene calls are TRBV15 and TRBJ2-5; weak D call: TRBD1 (5 bases). Per germline, CDR1 LNHNV and CDR2 YYDKDF (reference sequence). The CDR3 covers 12 residues. Trimming cost V 8 bases and J 5 bases, with 12 bases left between them. In DNA, the CDR3 is TGTGCCACCTCGCGGAACAGGGAGACCCAGTACTTC. This translates into CATSRNRETQYF.

This clonotype was counted at least ten times. V is TRBV15 and J is TRBJ1-5; D perhaps matches TRBD1 (5 bases). This CDR3 region has 15 residues. V lost 1 base to trimming and J lost 0 bases, with 7 bases between them. CDR1 LNHNV and CDR2 YYDKDF come from the germline V gene (reference sequence). In nucleotides, the CDR3 is TGTGCCACCAGCAGAGTAGGGGATAGCAATCAGCCCCAGCATTTT. Its translation is CATSRVGDSNQPQHF.

At least ten counts were recorded for this clonotype. The chain uses TRBV11-3 and TRBJ2-3, with D possibly matching TRBD2 (6 bases). CDR1 is SGHNT, CDR2 YENEEA, per germline. V lost 5 bases and J 4 bases, leaving 13 bases between the germline ends. The CDR3 loop spans 14 amino acids. In DNA form, the CDR3 reads TGTGCCAGCAGCCTCGGACTACGCGCAGATACGCAGTATTTT. Translation gives CASSLGLRADTQYF.

Of note for this clonotype: This may be a read error: a much more frequent sequence differs by one nucleotide. J is TRBJ2-7 and V is TRBV3-1; D ambiguous. This CDR3 spans 13 amino acids. Looked up from germline, CDR1 is LGHDT and CDR2 is YNNKEL (reference sequence). CDR3 bases: TGTGCCAGCGGCCAAGATCGATGGTACGAGCAGTACTTC. Residues: CASGQDRWYEQYF.

This clonotype was seen at least ten times. The genes are TRBV7-2 and TRBJ2-3; D unclear. Germline V gene data show CDR1 as SGHTA and CDR2 as FQGNSA. Trimming stripped 1 base from V and 8 bases from J, with 10 bases between. CDR3 length equals 13 residues. For the CDR3, the DNA is TGTGCCAGCAGCTTAGGTTCGTGGGGTACGCAGTATTTT. It codes for CASSLGSWGTQYF.

This clonotype was found many times. The V gene is TRBV2, the J gene TRBJ2-2; 8 bases fit TRBD1. This CDR3 has 15 residues. V lost 6 bases, J lost 3 bases, and 6 bases stayed unmatched. Germline lookup yields CDR1 SNHLY and CDR2 FYNNEI. CDR3 region: CASRWTDRDTGELFF. The CDR3 nucleotides are TGTGCCAGCAGGTGGACGGACAGGGACACCGGGGAGCTGTTTTTT.

A note on this clonotype: A much larger clone differs by one base, so this may be a read error. The conserved phenylalanine or tryptophan normally closing the CDR3 is absent here, so this likely arose from a read error. The CDR3 spells CASRTGTNTGELFL. The CDR3 DNA follows: TGTGCCAGCAGGACAGGGACGAACACCGGGGAGCTGTTTCTT. J is TRBJ2-2 and V is TRBV6-6, with 7 nucleotides matching TRBD1. V trimming: 6 bases; J trimming: 0 bases; junction bases outside the gene matches: 1. The V gene's germline CDR1 is MNHNY and CDR2 SVGAGI (reference sequence). This CDR3 is 14 amino acids long.

This clonotype was detected ten times or more. The J gene is TRBJ2-1, the V gene TRBV3-1; tentatively, D is TRBD2 (5 bases). Trimming removed 5 bases at V and 5 bases at J, with 16 bases between. The CDR3 sequence is 15 residues long. CDR1 LGHDT and CDR2 YNNKEL come from the germline V gene (reference sequence). CDR3 loop: CASSSPGIGDNEQFF. As DNA, the CDR3 is TGTGCCAGCAGCTCACCGGGTATCGGGGACAATGAGCAGTTCTTC.